Reported below is one T cell receptor (beta chain). This entry belongs to a study of blood T cell repertoires in COVID-19. At the level of the study: Researchers got acute and convalescent COVID-19 samples from the United States, Italy and Spain.

The CDR3 has 13 amino acids. Germline CDR1 is SGDLS and CDR2 is YYNGEE. V lost 4 bases to trimming and J lost 2 bases; unmatched junction nucleotides: 3. Original processing notes: The authors estimated nucleated cell counts from reference gene primer amplification. The assay was immunoSEQ multiplex PCR, and TCRdb's table has in-frame clones only and misses some. V and J calls and clone size are those listed in that table; D and trimming were worked out from the DNA. The sample carries about 220,000 clones, around four fifths recorded once. The sequencing input was peripheral blood. The TCR comes from an older woman who had recovered from COVID-19. The chain couples TRBV9 to TRBJ2-7; 7 nucleotides agree with TRBD1. The CDR3 sequence: CASSKGQAYEQYF. The DNA for the CDR3 is TGTGCCAGCAGCAAAGGACAGGCCTACGAGCAGTACTTC. The entire variable domain, with the rest obtained from reference TRBV9 and TRBJ2-7, is as follows: DSGVTQTPKHLITATGQRVTLRCSPRSGDLSVYWYQQSLDQGLQFLIQYYNGEERAKGNILERFSAQQFPDLHSELNLSSLELGDSALYFCASSKGQAYEQYFGPGTRLTVT.